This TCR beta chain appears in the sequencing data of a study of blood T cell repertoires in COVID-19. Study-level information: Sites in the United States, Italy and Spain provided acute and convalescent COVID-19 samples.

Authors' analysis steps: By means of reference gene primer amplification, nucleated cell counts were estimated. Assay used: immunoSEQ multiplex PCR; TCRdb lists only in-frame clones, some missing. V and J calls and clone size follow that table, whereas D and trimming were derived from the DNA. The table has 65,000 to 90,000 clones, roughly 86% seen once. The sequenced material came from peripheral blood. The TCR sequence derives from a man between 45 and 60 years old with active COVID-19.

DNA for the CDR3: TGTGCCACCAACTCACCGGGACAGGGCCACAATGAGCAGTTCTTC. As protein: CATNSPGQGHNEQFF. The J gene is TRBJ2-1, the V gene TRBV24-1; 9 nucleotides line up with TRBD1. V lost 8 bases, J lost 5 bases, and 9 bases stayed unmatched. This CDR3 spans 15 amino acids. Germline CDR1 is KGHDR and CDR2 is SFDVKD.